This T cell receptor (beta chain) was profiled in a study of CD8 T cells in ankylosing spondylitis. Whole-study findings and limits: In ankylosing spondylitis blood, a motif of several highly homologous TCR beta variants appeared characteristic.

TCRdb reanalysed the 5' RACE reads using MiXCR and keeps one entry per CDR3 protein. The repertoire includes 750,000 to 850,000 distinct CDR3 sequences, 12% of them detected once, and approximately 0.46% sits in the top ten. This clonotype was observed a few times. The antigen remains unidentified. CDR1 is MNHNS and CDR2 is SASEGT in the germline V gene. V lost 6 bases and J 1 base, leaving 18 bases between the germline ends. The length of the CDR3 is 16 residues. The source is a male donor with ankylosing spondylitis. Material for sequencing was blood, either unsorted or a sorted T cell fraction (not recorded which). The chain links TRBV6-1 to TRBJ1-1; D might be TRBD1 (6 bases). The CDR3 is CASRVDGGAKNTEAFF. The CDR3 DNA is TGTGCCAGCAGGGTGGATGGGGGCGCGAAGAACACTGAAGCTTTCTTT.